The rows below give T cell receptor beta chains drawn from one sample of a study of early T cells in non-severe SARS-CoV-2 infection. TCRdb redid the calling of the 5' RACE reads with MiXCR, one entry per CDR3 protein. The sample has about 23,000 distinct CDR3 sequences; about 5.1% are singletons. The material sequenced was whole blood. The source is an adult who was a healthcare worker with PCR-confirmed SARS-CoV-2 infection or an uninfected control (not recorded which). Both conserved end residues are part of each CDR3. The D gene is left open where the match is weak. A clone size is listed for some rows: how often the clone was seen (once, few, many), or a class if it is expanded.

clone size	J gene	V gene	D gene	CDR3 protein	CDR3 DNA
many	TRBJ1-2	TRBV5-1	TRBD1	CASSLGATGVVANGYTF	TGCGCCAGCAGCTTGGGGGCGACAGGGGTTGTGGCAAATGGCTACACCTTC
few	TRBJ2-7	TRBV6-2/TRBV6-3	TRBD1	CASSYSRTGGYEQYF	TGTGCCAGCAGTTACTCGAGGACAGGGGGCTACGAGCAGTACTTC
many	TRBJ2-1	TRBV20-1	TRBD2	CSARTVGTSSLSYNEQFF	TGCAGTGCTAGAACGGTGGGGACTAGTTCTCTCTCCTACAATGAGCAGTTCTTC
many	TRBJ2-1	TRBV28	TRBD2	CASSLSTSPNEQFF	TGTGCCAGCAGTTTATCGACTAGCCCCAATGAGCAGTTCTTC
.	TRBJ2-5	TRBV28	.	CASSLQGSKTQYF	TGTGCCAGCAGTTTACAGGGGTCAAAGACCCAGTACTTC
many	TRBJ2-3	TRBV28	TRBD2	CASSLTGLGRDTQYF	TGTGCCAGCAGCCTAACGGGACTAGGGCGTGATACGCAGTATTTT
many	TRBJ2-3	TRBV20-1	TRBD2	CSAPPPSGRFPDTQYF	TGCAGTGCCCCACCCCCTAGCGGGAGGTTCCCAGATACGCAGTATTTT
many	TRBJ2-7	TRBV10-3	.	CAISGVDYEQYF	TGTGCCATCTCGGGCGTGGACTACGAGCAGTACTTC
many	TRBJ2-2	TRBV7-6	.	CASSHVQGTGELFF	TGTGCCAGCAGTCATGTACAGGGCACCGGGGAGCTGTTTTTT
many	TRBJ2-3	TRBV11-3	TRBD2	CASSAFSGSSGRAADTQYF	TGTGCCAGCAGCGCGTTCTCGGGGTCCAGCGGGAGGGCGGCAGATACGCAGTATTTT
many	TRBJ1-5	TRBV5-1	.	CASSLTGPNQPQHF	TGCGCCAGCAGCTTGACAGGGCCAAATCAGCCCCAGCATTTT
many	TRBJ2-5	TRBV18	TRBD2	CASSPSGSALQETQYF	TGTGCCAGCTCACCCAGCGGGAGTGCTTTACAAGAGACCCAGTACTTC
many	TRBJ1-2	TRBV20-1	.	CSATTPWGYTF	TGCAGTGCTACGACCCCTTGGGGCTACACCTTC
medium-sized	TRBJ1-1	TRBV6-2/TRBV6-3	.	CASSYGRVVNTEAFF	TGTGCCAGCAGTTACGGTCGGGTGGTAAACACTGAAGCTTTCTTT
many	TRBJ1-1	TRBV7-2	TRBD1	CASSTHGQGGGREAFF	TGTGCCAGCAGCACCCATGGACAGGGGGGAGGAAGAGAAGCTTTCTTT
few	TRBJ2-7	TRBV7-9	.	CASSLVPGSHEQYF	TGTGCCAGCAGCTTAGTACCGGGTTCCCACGAGCAGTACTTC
many	TRBJ2-1	TRBV6-2/TRBV6-3	TRBD2	CASSSGGYGEQFF	TGTGCCAGCTCCAGCGGGGGGTATGGTGAGCAGTTCTTC
few	TRBJ2-2	TRBV7-2	TRBD2	CASSSGLAGAGELFF	TGTGCCAGCAGCTCGGGACTAGCGGGAGCCGGGGAGCTGTTTTTT
medium-sized	TRBJ2-1	TRBV7-2	.	CASSLQGGNEQFF	TGTGCCAGCAGCTTGCAGGGGGGCAATGAGCAGTTCTTC
many	TRBJ1-6	TRBV12-3/TRBV12-4	.	CASSSGSNSPLHF	TGTGCCAGCAGTTCCGGGAGTAATTCACCCCTCCACTTT
few	TRBJ2-1	TRBV19	.	CASSIGGWAEYNEQFF	TGTGCCAGTAGTATTGGAGGGTGGGCGGAATACAATGAGCAGTTCTTC
medium-sized	TRBJ2-5	TRBV7-9	.	CASSYLQETQYF	TGTGCCAGCAGCTACCTACAAGAGACCCAGTACTTC
medium-sized	TRBJ2-6	TRBV11-2	.	CASSLEHSGANVLTF	TGTGCCAGCAGCTTAGAACACTCTGGGGCCAACGTCCTGACTTTC
many	TRBJ1-1	TRBV4-1	.	CASSRSGLGNTEAFF	TGCGCCAGCAGCCGGTCCGGGTTAGGGAACACTGAAGCTTTCTTT
many	TRBJ2-7	TRBV4-3	.	CASSQDGAQEQYF	TGCGCCAGCAGCCAAGATGGGGCACAGGAGCAGTACTTC
many	TRBJ2-4	TRBV6-5	.	CASSRTDIAKNIQYF	TGTGCCAGCAGTCGGACAGACATAGCCAAAAACATTCAGTACTTC
.	TRBJ2-3	TRBV28	.	CASSPPTLESDTQYF	TGTGCCAGCAGTCCCCCCACGCTTGAGTCAGATACGCAGTATTTT
few	TRBJ2-7	TRBV27	.	CASRRGQGNEQYF	TGTGCCAGCAGAAGAGGACAAGGGAACGAGCAGTACTTC
many	TRBJ2-2	TRBV5-6	.	CASSFGTFTGELFF	TGTGCCAGCAGCTTTGGGACATTTACCGGGGAGCTGTTTTTT
.	TRBJ2-6	TRBV7-9	.	CASSFGGRRDPDSGANVLTF	TGTGCCAGCAGCTTCGGGGGACGCCGGGACCCGGACTCTGGGGCCAACGTCCTGACTTTC
many	TRBJ2-1	TRBV10-3	TRBD1	CAIGTGKTSEQFF	TGTGCCATCGGGACAGGGAAAACCTCTGAGCAGTTCTTC
.	TRBJ1-4	TRBV2	.	CASRRDRATNEKLFF	TGTGCCAGCAGAAGAGACCGAGCAACTAATGAAAAACTGTTTTTT
.	TRBJ2-1	TRBV7-7	TRBD2	CASSLGLAAPYNEQFF	TGTGCTAGCAGCTTAGGGCTAGCGGCCCCCTACAATGAGCAGTTCTTC
many	TRBJ2-3	TRBV19	.	CASSRYPTDTQYF	TGTGCCAGTAGTCGATATCCCACAGATACGCAGTATTTT
many	TRBJ2-1	TRBV29-1	.	CSVESRAGPSSYYNEQFF	TGCAGCGTTGAATCAAGGGCCGGGCCGTCATCCTACTACAATGAGCAGTTCTTC
.	TRBJ2-2	TRBV7-2	TRBD2	CASSLRWEGGELFF	TGTGCCAGCAGCTTAAGATGGGAGGGCGGGGAGCTGTTTTTT
many	TRBJ1-1	TRBV4-3	.	CASSQETILGEGKAFF	TGCGCCAGCAGCCAAGAAACGATCCTGGGTGAGGGGAAAGCTTTCTTT
many	TRBJ2-1	TRBV20-1	TRBD1	CSAIQGATYNEQFF	TGCAGTGCCATACAGGGGGCGACCTACAATGAGCAGTTCTTC
many	TRBJ2-3	TRBV28	.	CASGVYRGTDTQYF	TGTGCCAGCGGAGTTTACAGGGGCACAGATACGCAGTATTTT
many	TRBJ2-5	TRBV10-3	.	CAISWTHQETQYF	TGTGCCATCAGTTGGACCCACCAAGAGACCCAGTACTTC
many	TRBJ2-3	TRBV7-2	.	CASSSGVRGRTDTQYF	TGTGCCAGCAGCTCAGGGGTCCGAGGCCGCACAGATACGCAGTATTTT
.	TRBJ1-6	TRBV10-3	.	CASDRGSYNSPLHF	TGTGCCAGTGACAGAGGCTCCTATAATTCACCCCTCCACTTT
medium-sized	TRBJ1-2	TRBV20-1	.	CSAAAGNYGYTF	TGCAGTGCGGCGGCAGGAAACTATGGCTACACCTTC
many	TRBJ2-1	TRBV7-6	.	CASSLLGYNEQFF	TGTGCCAGCAGCTTGCTAGGCTACAATGAGCAGTTCTTC
once	TRBJ2-7	TRBV5-1	.	CASSLEFSSEQYF	TGCGCCAGCAGCTTGGAATTCAGCAGCGAGCAGTACTTC
many	TRBJ2-1	TRBV6-1	TRBD2	CASSELAGGYNEQFF	TGTGCCAGCAGTGAACTAGCGGGAGGGTACAATGAGCAGTTCTTC
many	TRBJ2-2	TRBV3-1	.	CASTPSNGGTGELFF	TGTGCCAGCACCCCATCTAACGGAGGCACCGGGGAGCTGTTTTTT
many	TRBJ2-2	TRBV5-1	TRBD1	CASSPGQAIGELFF	TGCGCCAGCAGCCCGGGACAGGCTATCGGGGAGCTGTTTTTT
many	TRBJ1-1	TRBV29-1	.	CSAEGGRGTEAFF	TGCAGCGCCGAGGGGGGCCGCGGCACTGAAGCTTTCTTT
many	TRBJ1-2	TRBV20-1	TRBD1	CSARVLQGAFLGYGYTF	TGCAGTGCTAGAGTATTACAGGGGGCCTTTTTAGGATATGGCTACACCTTC
many	TRBJ1-2	TRBV12-3/TRBV12-4	.	CASTQSSSSYTF	TGTGCCAGCACCCAGTCCTCGTCTAGCTACACCTTC
.	TRBJ1-1	TRBV10-3	TRBD1	CATAQGARTEAFF	TGTGCCACCGCACAGGGGGCGCGGACTGAAGCTTTCTTT
many	TRBJ1-5	TRBV20-1	.	CSASQNSDQPQHF	TGCAGTGCTAGCCAAAACAGCGATCAGCCCCAGCATTTT
many	TRBJ2-3	TRBV29-1	TRBD2	CSGTGTIMDTQYF	TGCAGCGGGACCGGGACTATAATGGATACGCAGTATTTT
many	TRBJ2-5	TRBV7-8	TRBD1	CASSLTTGLQETQYF	TGTGCCAGCAGCTTAACGACAGGGCTTCAAGAGACCCAGTACTTC
few	TRBJ2-1	TRBV20-1	TRBD2	CSAREFLAGGDEQFF	TGCAGTGCTAGAGAATTTCTAGCGGGAGGAGATGAGCAGTTCTTC
many	TRBJ2-1	TRBV2	.	CASSANRPEPQFF	TGTGCCAGCAGTGCCAACCGTCCCGAGCCGCAGTTCTTC
many	TRBJ2-5	TRBV20-1	TRBD2	CSASAGAETQYF	TGCAGTGCTTCAGCGGGAGCGGAGACCCAGTACTTC
.	TRBJ1-6	TRBV7-9	.	CASSLSAGSLHF	TGTGCCAGCAGCTTATCGGCAGGTTCCCTCCACTTT
.	TRBJ2-7	TRBV20-1	TRBD2	CSARVPYLAGGVYEQYF	TGCAGTGCTAGAGTCCCTTACCTAGCGGGAGGGGTCTACGAGCAGTACTTC